This T cell receptor beta chain was profiled in a study of blood T cells in healthy people across ages. PCR was performed a second time for roughly 6 to 12 cycles using a sample-barcoded 5' primer and a J-beta primer mix. TCRdb used MiXCR to reprocess the 5' RACE reads, holding one entry per CDR3 protein. Of about a million distinct CDR3 sequences listed, around 54% are singletons. This CDR3 comprises 17 residues. V was pared by 1 base and J by 11 bases, with 18 bases of the junction left unmatched. The V gene's germline CDR1 is SGDLS and CDR2 YYNGEE. This chain joins TRBV9 and TRBJ2-5, with 9 bases fitting TRBD2. Sequencing used blood. This clonotype was sampled from a woman between 55 and 75 years old in good health. CDR3 nucleotide sequence: TGTGCCAGCAGCGTAAGTGTTCCCGGGGCTAGCGGGACGCTACAGTACTTC. Translation: CASSVSVPGASGTLQYF.